These T cell receptor beta chains were read from a single sample in a study of shared clonotypes between healthy human individuals. Only in-frame clones appear in the TCRdb table, and some are missing; sequencing was by immunoSEQ multiplex PCR. The table lists about 2.1 million clones, approximately 94% of them singletons, with approximately 1.7% in the top ten. Material: naive CD8+ T cells from PBMCs. All receptors derive from a man aged 18-30 years in good health. Some clones in this sample may be carry-over from other donors' samples. Both conserved end residues are part of each CDR3. The D gene is left open where the match is weak. The listing skips clone size in some rows; elsewhere it reads once, few, many or a size class.

V: TRBV28; size: .; D: .; J: TRBJ2-7; CDR3: CASSLRGFGRGSYEQYF; DNA: TGTGCCAGCAGCCTTAGGGGTTTCGGCAGGGGAAGTTACGAGCAGTACTTC
V: TRBV5-4; size: .; D: .; J: TRBJ1-3; CDR3: CASSLFGDSGNTIYF; DNA: TGTGCCAGCAGTTTATTTGGGGACTCTGGAAACACCATATATTTT
V: TRBV19; size: .; D: .; J: TRBJ2-7; CDR3: CASSTLLPGSEQYF; DNA: TGTGCCAGTAGTACCCTCCTCCCCGGTAGCGAGCAGTACTTC
V: TRBV5-6; size: .; D: TRBD2; J: TRBJ2-7; CDR3: CASSFMGGPSYEQYF; DNA: TGTGCCAGCAGCTTTATGGGAGGGCCCTCCTACGAGCAGTACTTC
V: TRBV7-9; size: .; D: .; J: TRBJ1-4; CDR3: CASSPFIKGATNEKLFF; DNA: TGTGCCAGCAGCCCATTTATTAAGGGGGCAACTAATGAAAAACTGTTTTTT
V: TRBV14; size: .; D: TRBD1; J: TRBJ1-5; CDR3: CASSPGGNQPQHF; DNA: TGTGCCAGCAGTCCAGGGGGAAATCAGCCCCAGCATTTT
V: TRBV7-9; size: .; D: TRBD1; J: TRBJ2-5; CDR3: CASSLDHPLPGQGKETQYF; DNA: TGTGCCAGCAGCTTAGACCACCCCCTCCCGGGACAGGGGAAAGAGACCCAGTACTTC
V: TRBV19; size: .; D: .; J: TRBJ2-1; CDR3: CASSMGTEQFF; DNA: TGTGCCAGTAGTATGGGGACAGAGCAGTTCTTC
V: TRBV4-1; size: .; D: TRBD2; J: TRBJ2-4; CDR3: CASRQDPSGAKNIQYF; DNA: TGCGCCAGCAGACAAGATCCTAGCGGGGCCAAAAACATTCAGTACTTC
V: TRBV5-1; size: .; D: TRBD1; J: TRBJ1-1; CDR3: CASSRNRGAMNTEAFF; DNA: TGCGCCAGCAGCCGCAACAGGGGCGCAATGAACACTGAAGCTTTCTTT
V: TRBV7-9; size: .; D: TRBD2; J: TRBJ2-1; CDR3: CASSSPATSGTYNEQFF; DNA: TGTGCCAGCAGCTCCCCGGCGACTAGCGGAACCTACAATGAGCAGTTCTTC
V: TRBV19; size: once; D: TRBD1; J: TRBJ2-1; CDR3: CASSPDRDSYNEQFF; DNA: TGTGCCAGTAGTCCTGACAGGGACTCCTACAATGAGCAGTTCTTC
V: TRBV7-8; size: .; D: TRBD1; J: TRBJ2-7; CDR3: CASSLGPGTGVDEQYF; DNA: TGTGCCAGCAGCTTAGGGCCGGGAACAGGGGTCGACGAGCAGTACTTC
V: TRBV28; size: .; D: .; J: TRBJ1-1; CDR3: CASRAHRNTEAFF; DNA: TGTGCCAGCAGGGCACATAGGAACACTGAAGCTTTCTTT
V: TRBV4-3; size: .; D: .; J: TRBJ2-3; CDR3: CASSQGPRGAETDTQYF; DNA: TGCGCCAGCAGCCAAGGCCCTAGGGGGGCGGAAACAGATACGCAGTATTTT
V: TRBV19; size: .; D: .; J: TRBJ2-7; CDR3: CASMAQRGGYEQYF; DNA: TGTGCCAGTATGGCTCAAAGGGGCGGCTACGAGCAGTACTTC
V: TRBV5-1; size: .; D: TRBD2; J: TRBJ2-1; CDR3: CASSLALAGVTLPRDEQFF; DNA: TGCGCCAGCAGCTTGGCACTAGCGGGAGTTACCCTTCCTAGGGATGAGCAGTTCTTC
V: TRBV7-3; size: .; D: TRBD2; J: TRBJ2-1; CDR3: CASSLRGTSGRALDEQFF; DNA: TGTGCCAGCAGCCTCCGCGGGACTAGCGGGAGGGCCCTCGATGAGCAGTTCTTC
V: TRBV7-9; size: .; D: .; J: TRBJ2-5; CDR3: CASSFLRVEETQYF; DNA: TGTGCCAGCAGCTTTCTTAGAGTGGAAGAGACCCAGTACTTC
V: TRBV11-1; size: .; D: TRBD2; J: TRBJ2-2; CDR3: CASSSGRAGDSGELFF; DNA: TGTGCCAGCAGCAGCGGGAGGGCCGGTGATTCCGGGGAGCTGTTTTTT
V: TRBV19; size: .; D: .; J: TRBJ1-2; CDR3: CASSYRDPYGYTF; DNA: TGTGCCAGTAGCTATCGGGACCCCTATGGCTACACCTTC
V: TRBV30; size: .; D: .; J: TRBJ2-3; CDR3: CAWRRGEVGTQYF; DNA: TGTGCCTGGAGGAGGGGCGAAGTCGGTACGCAGTATTTT